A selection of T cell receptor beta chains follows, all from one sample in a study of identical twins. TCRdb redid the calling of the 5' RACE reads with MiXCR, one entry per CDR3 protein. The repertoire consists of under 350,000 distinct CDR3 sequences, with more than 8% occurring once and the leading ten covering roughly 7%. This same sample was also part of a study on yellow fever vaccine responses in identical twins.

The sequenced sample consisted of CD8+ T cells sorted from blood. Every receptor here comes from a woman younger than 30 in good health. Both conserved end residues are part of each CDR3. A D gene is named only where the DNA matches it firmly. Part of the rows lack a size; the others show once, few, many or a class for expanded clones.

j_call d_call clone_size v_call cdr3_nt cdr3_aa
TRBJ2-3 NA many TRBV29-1 TGCAGCGTTGAAGATCTGGCAGGGGCCTGGGCAGATACGCAGTATTTT CSVEDLAGAWADTQYF
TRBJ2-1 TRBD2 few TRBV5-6 TGTGCCAGCAGCGCACCTTGGCGGGGGGGCTACAATGAGCAGTTCTTC CASSAPWRGGYNEQFF
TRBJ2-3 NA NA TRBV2 TGTGCCAGCAAGAGGGGGGCAGCAGAGGTAGATACGCAGTATTTT CASKRGAAEVDTQYF
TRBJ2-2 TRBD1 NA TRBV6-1 TGTGCCAGCGTGGGGGGACAGGGGGACACCGGGGAGCTGTTTTTT CASVGGQGDTGELFF
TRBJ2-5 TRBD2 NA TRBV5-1 TGCGCCAGCAGCTTGGAGCGGGGGTACCAAGAGACCCAGTACTTC CASSLERGYQETQYF
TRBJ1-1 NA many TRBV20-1 TGCAGTGCCCGGGGGGCCACTGAAGCTTTCTTT CSARGATEAFF
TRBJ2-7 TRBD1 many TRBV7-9 TGTGCCAGCAGCTCCGGACAGGAGAGCTCCTACGAGCAGTACTTC CASSSGQESSYEQYF
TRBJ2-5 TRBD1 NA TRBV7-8 TGTGCCAGCAGCCAACCGCCGACAGGGGCAGAGACCCAGTACTTC CASSQPPTGAETQYF
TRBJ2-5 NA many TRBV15 TGTGCCACCAGCAGAGATGACATGTCCCAAGAGACCCAGTACTTC CATSRDDMSQETQYF
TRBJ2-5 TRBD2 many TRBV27 TGTGCCAGCGGGGCTAGCGGGAGCCAAGAGACCCAGTACTTC CASGASGSQETQYF
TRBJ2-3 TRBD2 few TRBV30 TGTGCCTGGAGTGCTAGCGGGGTCACAGATACGCAGTATTTT CAWSASGVTDTQYF
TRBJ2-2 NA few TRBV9 TGTGCCAGCAGCGGGGGGCTGAACACCGGGGAGCTGTTTTTT CASSGGLNTGELFF
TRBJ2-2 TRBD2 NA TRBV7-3 TGTGCCAGCAGCTTACTAGCGGGGGGGCCCGGGGAGCTGTTTTTT CASSLLAGGPGELFF
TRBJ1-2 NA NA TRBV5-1 TGCGCCAGCAGCTCAGAAGCAGGCGAGATATATGGCTACACCTTC CASSSEAGEIYGYTF
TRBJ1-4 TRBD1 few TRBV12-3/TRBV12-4 TGTGCCAGCAGTTTCTTAGGGACAGGTCGGGAAAAACTGTTTTTT CASSFLGTGREKLFF
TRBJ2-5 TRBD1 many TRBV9 TGTGCCAGCAGCGACGGACAGGGAGGTCAAGAGACCCAGTACTTC CASSDGQGGQETQYF
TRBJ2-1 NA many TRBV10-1 TGCGCCAGCAGTTCCAGACTTGGCGAGCGGAGCTCCTACAATGAGCAGTTCTTC CASSSRLGERSSYNEQFF
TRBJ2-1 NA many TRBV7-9 TGTGCCAGCAGCTCCTTCGAGGGGTACAATGAGCAGTTCTTC CASSSFEGYNEQFF
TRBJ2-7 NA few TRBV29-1 TGCAGCGTTGACGTCCAGGGTTTTAACGAGCAGTACTTC CSVDVQGFNEQYF
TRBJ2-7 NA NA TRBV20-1 TGCAGTGCCTTCAGCTTGGGGGAGAGCTCCTACGAGCAGTACTTC CSAFSLGESSYEQYF
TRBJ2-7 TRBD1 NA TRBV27 TGTGCCAGCAGTTTCGAGACAGGGGCCGCACCCCCCCACGAGCAGTACTTC CASSFETGAAPPHEQYF
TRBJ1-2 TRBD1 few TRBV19 TGTGCCAGTAGTTTCCGGGACAGTAATGGCTACACCTTC CASSFRDSNGYTF